This is a list of T cell receptor beta chains from one sample in a study of blood T cell repertoires in COVID-19. Measured with immunoSEQ multiplex PCR; TCRdb has only the in-frame clones, and not every one. Of 130,000 to 150,000 clones in the sample, about 86% were seen once. Material: peripheral blood. The receptors come from a woman aged 80 or older with acute or convalescent COVID-19. The conserved cysteine and the conserved F or W are not part of the CDR3 here. Each record gives: J gene, clone size, V gene, CDR3 protein. Clone size, where shown, is once, few, many, or a class for clones that have expanded.

TRBJ1-5 | - | TRBV7-2 | ASSPGTGFNQPQH
TRBJ1-1 | - | TRBV5-6 | ASSPPRQGAEAF
TRBJ1-3 | - | TRBV5-1 | ASSVDSSGNTIY
TRBJ1-4 | - | TRBV4-1 | ASSQTEYRDHATNEKLF
TRBJ1-2 | - | TRBV6-5 | APGGGSYGYT
TRBJ1-2 | - | TRBV27 | ASSDGTGAAVNYGYT
TRBJ1-1 | - | TRBV10-3 | AITQDRRNTEAF
TRBJ2-7 | once | TRBV7-9 | ASSSGQGSLEQY
TRBJ2-3 | - | TRBV5-1 | ASSLGGGVTDTQY
TRBJ1-6 | - | TRBV3-1/TRBV3-2 | ASSQDGTGAPLH
TRBJ2-3 | - | TRBV7-2 | ASSLGGRYTQY
TRBJ1-1 | - | TRBV5-6 | ASSPGQTPEAF
TRBJ1-1 | - | TRBV7-8 | ASSTFDSAEAF
TRBJ1-2 | few | TRBV7-9 | ASSLVQYGYT
TRBJ2-3 | - | TRBV9 | ASSAGTGEIGTQY
TRBJ2-7 | - | TRBV4-2 | ASSQEGLDRTYEQY
TRBJ1-5 | - | TRBV3-1/TRBV3-2 | ASSQGLGQPQH
TRBJ1-1 | - | TRBV5-1 | ASSPGGTEGTEAF
TRBJ1-6 | - | TRBV5-1 | ASRVLDRGNSPLH
TRBJ2-3 | - | TRBV5-1 | ASSLDGTGVDTQY
TRBJ1-2 | - | TRBV30 | AWSGGTAAYT
TRBJ1-5 | - | TRBV6-6 | ASSYVQGGWPQH
TRBJ2-1 | - | TRBV27 | ASSPGTSGAYNEQF
TRBJ1-2 | - | TRBV30 | AWRPRGGRGGYT
TRBJ1-5 | - | TRBV4-3 | ASSQEPRSNQPQH
TRBJ2-7 | - | TRBV7-9 | ASSRTGSSYEQY
TRBJ2-2 | - | TRBV9 | ASSEYRVAGELF
TRBJ1-6 | - | TRBV3-1/TRBV3-2 | ASSQPGQSDSPLH
TRBJ1-2 | - | TRBV30 | AWSVLEVYGYT
TRBJ1-2 | few | TRBV2 | ASRQEYGYT
TRBJ2-7 | - | TRBV9 | ASSANRGASYEQY
TRBJ1-4 | - | TRBV5-1 | ASSLGDRDDEKLF
TRBJ2-1 | - | TRBV2 | ASSSTSGLYEQF
TRBJ2-1 | - | TRBV6-2/TRBV6-3 | ASSRTSGGIGEQF
TRBJ1-1 | - | TRBV5-4 | ASSRPQGTGNTEAF
TRBJ2-1 | - | TRBV7-2 | ASSSRDRGISQF
TRBJ1-3 | - | TRBV5-8 | ASSRTGNTIY
TRBJ2-3 | once | TRBV5-4 | ASSPQGRGSTDTQY
TRBJ2-7 | - | TRBV4-1 | ASSQGWTSGGSGEQY
TRBJ1-5 | - | TRBV18 | ASSPEGTRNQPQH
TRBJ2-1 | - | TRBV19 | ASSIDFLASLPNEQF
TRBJ2-3 | - | TRBV7-9 | ASRQSLGRADTQY
TRBJ1-2 | - | TRBV19 | ASILTPSNYGYT
TRBJ1-5 | - | TRBV19 | ASSMGGPQH
TRBJ1-5 | few | TRBV3-1/TRBV3-2 | ASSHRTGSNQPQH
TRBJ1-1 | - | TRBV5-1 | ASSPTIHLSREPKAF
TRBJ2-1 | - | TRBV10-1 | AIVLGGSSYNEQF
TRBJ2-3 | - | TRBV7-3 | ASSLRQGGDTQY
TRBJ1-6 | once | TRBV10-3 | AISDTQDNSPLH
TRBJ1-6 | - | TRBV6-5 | ASSSGQLESSPLH
TRBJ2-1 | few | TRBV2 | ASSESETGRNEQF
TRBJ1-3 | - | TRBV6-2/TRBV6-3 | ASSPEGRRFSGNTIY
TRBJ1-1 | - | TRBV18 | ASSPPTGRVGEAF
TRBJ1-2 | - | TRBV7-3 | ASSLSLGQGGYYGYT
TRBJ2-7 | - | TRBV18 | ASSPALARTAYEQY